In its sample, the clone carrying this TCR beta chain was seen a few times. MiXCR, applied by TCRdb to the PCR reads, yields one record per CDR3 protein. The sample carries about 20,000 distinct CDR3 sequences, about 42% recorded once. The data belong to a study of tumor-infiltrating lymphocytes in oesophageal squamous cell carcinoma. The receptor's source is a female donor with esophageal squamous cell carcinoma. Sequencing was performed on normal esophageal tissue next to the tumor.

The CDR3: CASSSVASTDTQYF. The DNA for the CDR3 is TGTGCCAGCAGCTCGGTAGCGAGCACAGATACGCAGTATTTT. The V and J genes are TRBV7-8 and TRBJ2-3; a possible D gene is TRBD2 (5 bases). CDR1 is SGHVS, CDR2 FQNEAQ, per germline. V was pared by 4 bases and J by 0 bases, with 8 bases between. There are 14 residues in the CDR3.